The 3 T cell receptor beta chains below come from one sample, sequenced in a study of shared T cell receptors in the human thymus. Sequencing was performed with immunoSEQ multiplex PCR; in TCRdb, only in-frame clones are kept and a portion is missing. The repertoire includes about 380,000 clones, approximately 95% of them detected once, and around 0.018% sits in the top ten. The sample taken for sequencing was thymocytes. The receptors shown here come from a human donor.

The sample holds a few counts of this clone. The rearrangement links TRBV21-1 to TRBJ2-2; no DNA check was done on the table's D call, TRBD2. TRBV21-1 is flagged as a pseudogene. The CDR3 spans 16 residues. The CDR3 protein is CASTPTGGRGTGELFF. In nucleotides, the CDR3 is TGTGCCAGCACCCCCACGGGCGGGAGAGGCACCGGGGAGCTGTTTTTT.

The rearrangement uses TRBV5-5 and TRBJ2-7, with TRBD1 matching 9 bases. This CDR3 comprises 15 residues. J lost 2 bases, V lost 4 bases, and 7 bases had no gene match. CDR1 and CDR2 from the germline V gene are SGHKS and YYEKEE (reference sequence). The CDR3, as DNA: TGTGCCAGCAGCCCTGGGACAGGGAGGACCTACGAGCAGTACTTC. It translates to CASSPGTGRTYEQYF.

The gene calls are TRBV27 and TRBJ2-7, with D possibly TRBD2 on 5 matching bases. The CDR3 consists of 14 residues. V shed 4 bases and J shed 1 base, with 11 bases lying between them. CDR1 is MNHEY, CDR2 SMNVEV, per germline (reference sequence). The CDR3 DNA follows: TGTGCCAGCAGTTCTCGGACTTGTTCCTACGAGCAGTACTTC. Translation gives CASSSRTCSYEQYF.